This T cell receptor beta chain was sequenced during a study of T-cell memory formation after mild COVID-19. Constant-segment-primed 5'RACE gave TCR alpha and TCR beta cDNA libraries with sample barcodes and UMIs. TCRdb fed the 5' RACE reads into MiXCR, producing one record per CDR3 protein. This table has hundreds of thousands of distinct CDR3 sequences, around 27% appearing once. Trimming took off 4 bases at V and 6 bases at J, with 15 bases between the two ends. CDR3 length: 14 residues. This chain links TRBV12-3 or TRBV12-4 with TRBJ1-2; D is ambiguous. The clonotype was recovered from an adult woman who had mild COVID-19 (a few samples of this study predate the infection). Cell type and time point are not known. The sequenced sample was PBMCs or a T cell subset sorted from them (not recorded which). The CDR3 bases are TGTGCCAGCAGTTCTGGACGGCTGGAGGATGGCTACACCTTC. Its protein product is CASSSGRLEDGYTF.